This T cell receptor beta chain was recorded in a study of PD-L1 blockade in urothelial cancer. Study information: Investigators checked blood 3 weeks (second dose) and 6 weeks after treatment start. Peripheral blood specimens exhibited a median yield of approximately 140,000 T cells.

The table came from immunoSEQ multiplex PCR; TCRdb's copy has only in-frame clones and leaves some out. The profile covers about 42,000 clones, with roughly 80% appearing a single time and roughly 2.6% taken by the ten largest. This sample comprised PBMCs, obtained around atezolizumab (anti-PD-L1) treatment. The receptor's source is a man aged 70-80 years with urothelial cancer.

CDR3 nucleotide sequence: TGTGCCAGCAGCTCTACAGGGGGTTTCGAGTTCTTC. Residues: CASSSTGGFEFF. The rearrangement uses TRBV11-2 and TRBJ2-1; 8 bases map to TRBD1. Germline CDR1 is SGHAT and CDR2 is FQNNGV. The ends lost 4 bases at V and 14 bases at J; junction bases unmatched: 7. The CDR3 sequence is 12 residues long.